Listed below are T cell receptor beta chains from one sample, sequenced in a study of OX40 agonist ivuxolimab in advanced cancers. Libraries were prepared by immunoSEQ multiplex PCR; TCRdb keeps only in-frame clonotypes and omits some of them. The top ten hold approximately 0.94% of the sample, which has tens of thousands of clones, 85% to 90% seen once. Here the sequenced sample was CD4+ or CD8+ T cells sorted from blood, taken in a trial of the OX40 agonist ivuxolimab. These receptors all come from an adult with an advanced solid tumor such as melanoma, head and neck, liver or kidney cancer. Each CDR3 is given with its conserved first and last residue. The D gene is left open where the match is weak. For some rows the clone size is stated as once, few or many, or as a class when expanded; others skip it.

V gene	D gene	J gene	clone size	CDR3 protein	CDR3 DNA
TRBV11-2	-	TRBJ1-2	once	CASSLAQGNGLYGYTF	TGTGCCAGCAGCTTAGCCCAGGGGAATGGGCTCTATGGCTACACCTTC
TRBV9	TRBD2	TRBJ2-1	-	CASSATSGTYNEQFF	TGTGCCAGCAGCGCTACTAGCGGGACCTACAATGAGCAGTTCTTC
TRBV7-3	TRBD1	TRBJ1-1	-	CASSPSTGRNTEAFF	TGTGCCAGCAGCCCATCGACAGGGAGGAACACTGAAGCTTTCTTT
TRBV29-1	TRBD2	TRBJ2-1	-	CSVGGTSGAAFDEQFF	TGCAGCGTTGGGGGGACTAGCGGGGCCGCGTTCGATGAGCAGTTCTTC
TRBV19	-	TRBJ1-1	few	CASTKTEGTEAFF	TGTGCCAGTACAAAAACAGAGGGCACTGAAGCTTTCTTT
TRBV5-1	-	TRBJ2-3	-	CASSLDKDTQYF	TGCGCCAGCAGCTTGGATAAAGATACGCAGTATTTT
TRBV7-9	-	TRBJ2-7	-	CASSPGGTASYEQYF	TGTGCCAGCAGCCCAGGCGGGACGGCCTCCTACGAGCAGTACTTC
TRBV28	-	TRBJ1-6	-	CASSLPPGVAGWDSPLHF	TGTGCCAGCAGTTTACCCCCTGGGGTGGCAGGGTGGGATTCACCCCTCCACTTT
TRBV5-3	-	TRBJ1-2	-	CARSPGPRPRETGYTF	TGTGCCAGAAGCCCGGGACCTCGTCCCAGGGAGACTGGCTACACCTTC
TRBV5-1	TRBD2	TRBJ2-5	-	CASSPGLAGGQETQYF	TGCGCCAGCAGCCCGGGACTAGCGGGAGGGCAAGAGACCCAGTACTTC
TRBV6-1	-	TRBJ2-1	-	CASLVDSSSYNEQFF	TGTGCCAGCCTCGTGGACAGCAGCTCCTACAATGAGCAGTTCTTC
TRBV27	-	TRBJ1-1	-	CASRDGGTEAFF	TGTGCCAGCAGAGATGGGGGCACTGAAGCTTTCTTT
TRBV5-1	TRBD1	TRBJ2-2	once	CASSNGDSRTGELFF	TGCGCCAGCTCGAATGGGGACAGTCGGACCGGGGAGCTGTTTTTT
TRBV7-9	-	TRBJ1-3	-	CASSPFAASGNTIYF	TGTGCCAGCAGCCCTTTTGCGGCCTCTGGAAACACCATATATTTT
TRBV6-6	TRBD1	TRBJ1-5	once	CASSSTGGSGNQPQHF	TGTGCCAGCAGTTCCACAGGGGGCTCAGGGAATCAGCCCCAGCATTTT
TRBV5-6	-	TRBJ2-7	-	CASSTGPNYEQYF	TGTGCCAGCAGCACCGGGCCTAACTACGAGCAGTACTTC
TRBV6-5	TRBD2	TRBJ2-7	-	CASSYAGGRGEQYF	TGTGCCAGCAGTTACGCGGGAGGGAGAGGCGAGCAGTACTTC
TRBV10-3	-	TRBJ1-4	-	CATAKLPEKLFF	TGTGCCACCGCGAAACTACCTGAAAAACTGTTTTTT
TRBV5-5	-	TRBJ1-4	-	CASSFRGSNEKLFF	TGTGCCAGCAGCTTCCGAGGGTCCAATGAAAAACTGTTTTTT
TRBV10-3	TRBD1	TRBJ1-1	-	CAISSTGSLRNTEAFF	TGTGCCATCAGTTCGACAGGGAGCCTCAGAAACACTGAAGCTTTCTTT
TRBV28	-	TRBJ1-2	-	CASSRQYGYTF	TGTGCCAGCAGTCGACAGTATGGCTACACCTTC
TRBV4-1	-	TRBJ1-5	-	CASSQDVRQGNQPQHF	TGCGCCAGCAGCCAAGATGTCCGACAGGGCAATCAGCCCCAGCATTTT
TRBV5-1	-	TRBJ1-2	-	CASSFAEGINYGYTF	TGCGCCAGCAGCTTTGCCGAAGGGATCAACTATGGCTACACCTTC
TRBV30	-	TRBJ1-1	-	CAWSYGPGEAFF	TGTGCCTGGAGTTACGGACCTGGCGAAGCTTTCTTT
TRBV18	-	TRBJ1-2	-	CASSPNSADYGYTF	TGTGCCAGCTCACCGAATTCGGCGGATTATGGCTACACCTTC
TRBV7-3	-	TRBJ2-5	-	CASSFKTGETQYF	TGTGCCAGCAGCTTTAAGACCGGAGAGACCCAGTACTTC
TRBV6-5	TRBD2	TRBJ2-5	-	CASSGLAGGETQYF	TGTGCCAGCAGTGGACTAGCGGGAGGTGAGACCCAGTACTTC
TRBV18	-	TRBJ2-1	-	CASSPQRTANYSSYNEQFF	TGTGCCAGCTCACCCCAACGGACCGCGAACTACTCCTCCTACAATGAGCAGTTCTTC
TRBV14	-	TRBJ2-7	-	CASSQEYEQYF	TGTGCCAGCAGCCAAGAGTACGAGCAGTACTTC
TRBV7-9	-	TRBJ2-2	-	CASSSGPTNTGELFF	TGTGCCAGCAGCTCCGGACCAACGAACACCGGGGAGCTGTTTTTT
TRBV6-6	-	TRBJ1-2	once	CASSYPQVGRSYGYTF	TGTGCCAGCAGTTACCCCCAGGTGGGGAGGTCGTATGGCTACACCTTC
TRBV5-1	-	TRBJ2-5	-	CASSLGTVEETQYF	TGCGCCAGCAGCTTGGGGACAGTCGAAGAGACCCAGTACTTC
TRBV10-1	TRBD1	TRBJ2-1	-	CASSLPGQAYNEQFF	TGCGCCAGTTCGCTACCGGGACAGGCGTACAATGAGCAGTTCTTC
TRBV6-4	TRBD2	TRBJ2-3	-	CASSDSPASGVGTQYF	TGTGCCAGCAGTGACTCTCCGGCTAGCGGGGTGGGTACGCAGTATTTT
TRBV5-1	-	TRBJ1-6	few	CASSLGEGRSPLHF	TGCGCCAGCAGCTTGGGGGAGGGGCGATCACCCCTCCACTTT
TRBV27	-	TRBJ1-4	-	CASSFRGGEKLFF	TGTGCCAGCAGTTTTAGAGGGGGTGAAAAACTGTTTTTT
TRBV11-3	TRBD2	TRBJ2-7	-	CASSVGGLAEGEQYF	TGTGCCAGCAGCGTAGGCGGACTAGCGGAGGGCGAGCAGTACTTC
TRBV30	-	TRBJ1-5	few	CAWSVRRGTQPQHF	TGTGCCTGGAGTGTACGAAGGGGGACTCAGCCCCAGCATTTT
TRBV30	-	TRBJ2-7	-	CAWSVLDEQYF	TGTGCCTGGAGTGTACTGGATGAGCAGTACTTC
TRBV18	-	TRBJ1-5	few	CASHLGIDNQPQHF	TGTGCCAGCCACCTGGGGATAGACAATCAGCCCCAGCATTTT
TRBV20-1	-	TRBJ1-2	-	CSSPNLYGYTF	TGCAGTTCCCCAAATCTCTATGGCTACACCTTC
TRBV4-1	-	TRBJ2-7	-	CASSQGSGGFEEQYF	TGCGCCAGCAGCCAGGGCTCGGGGGGCTTCGAGGAGCAGTACTTC
TRBV19	-	TRBJ2-3	-	CASSIVPSAGDTQYF	TGTGCCAGTAGTATAGTACCCAGCGCGGGAGATACGCAGTATTTT
TRBV5-6	-	TRBJ2-1	-	CASSLSGYEQFF	TGTGCCAGCAGCTTATCAGGGTATGAGCAGTTCTTC
TRBV5-1	TRBD2	TRBJ2-7	-	CASSLSSGLRGGGEQYF	TGCGCCAGCAGCTTGTCATCCGGACTGCGGGGGGGTGGGGAGCAGTACTTC
TRBV5-4	TRBD1	TRBJ1-4	once	CASSLDRGRGEKLFF	TGTGCCAGCAGCTTGGACAGGGGGCGCGGTGAAAAACTGTTTTTT
TRBV6-1	-	TRBJ2-7	-	CASSDPFRSYEQYF	TGTGCCAGCAGTGATCCCTTTCGCTCCTACGAGCAGTACTTC
TRBV6-1	-	TRBJ2-7	-	CASSWGYEQYF	TGTGCCAGCTCCTGGGGCTACGAGCAGTACTTC
TRBV11-2	-	TRBJ2-3	-	CASSSLSSTDTQYF	TGTGCCAGCAGCTCTCTTTCTAGCACAGATACGCAGTATTTT